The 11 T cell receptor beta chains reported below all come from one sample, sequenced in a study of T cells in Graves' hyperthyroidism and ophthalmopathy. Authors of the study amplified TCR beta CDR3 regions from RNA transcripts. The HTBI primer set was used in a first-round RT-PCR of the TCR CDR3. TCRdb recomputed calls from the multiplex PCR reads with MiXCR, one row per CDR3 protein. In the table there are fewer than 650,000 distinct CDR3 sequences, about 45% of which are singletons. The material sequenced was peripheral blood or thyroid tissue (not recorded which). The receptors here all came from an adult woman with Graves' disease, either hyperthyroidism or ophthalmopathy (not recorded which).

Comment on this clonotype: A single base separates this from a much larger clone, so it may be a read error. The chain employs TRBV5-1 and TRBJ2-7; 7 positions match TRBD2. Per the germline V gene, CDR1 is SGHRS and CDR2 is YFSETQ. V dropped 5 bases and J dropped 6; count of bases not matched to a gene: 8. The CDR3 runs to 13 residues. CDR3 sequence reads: CASRSWGGSEQYF. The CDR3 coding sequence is TGCGCCAGCAGGTCTTGGGGGGGGAGCGAGCAGTACTTC.

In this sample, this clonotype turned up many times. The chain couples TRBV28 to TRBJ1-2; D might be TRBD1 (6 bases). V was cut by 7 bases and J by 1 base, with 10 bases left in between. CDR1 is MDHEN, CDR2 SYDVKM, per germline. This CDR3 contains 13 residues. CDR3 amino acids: CASNDRNNYGYTF. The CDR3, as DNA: TGTGCCAGCAATGACAGGAATAACTATGGCTACACCTTC.

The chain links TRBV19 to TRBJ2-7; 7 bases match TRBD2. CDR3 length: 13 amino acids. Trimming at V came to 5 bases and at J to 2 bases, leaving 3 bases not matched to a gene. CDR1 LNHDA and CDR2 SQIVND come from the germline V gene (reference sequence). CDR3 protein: CASSAGEPYEQYF. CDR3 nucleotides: TGTGCCAGTAGTGCGGGAGAGCCCTACGAGCAGTACTTC.

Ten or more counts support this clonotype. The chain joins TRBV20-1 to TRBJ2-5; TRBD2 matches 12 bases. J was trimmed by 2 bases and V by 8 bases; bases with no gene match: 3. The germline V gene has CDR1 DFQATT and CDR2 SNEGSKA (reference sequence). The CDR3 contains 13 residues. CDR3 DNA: TGCAGTTCAGGGACTAGCGGGCAAGAGACCCAGTACTTC. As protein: CSSGTSGQETQYF.

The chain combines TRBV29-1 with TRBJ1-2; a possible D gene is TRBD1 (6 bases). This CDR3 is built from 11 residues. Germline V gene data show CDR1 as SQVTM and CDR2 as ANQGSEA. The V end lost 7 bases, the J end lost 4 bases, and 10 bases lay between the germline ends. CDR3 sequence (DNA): TGCAGCGCGCGGGACACCTATGGCTACACCTTC. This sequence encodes CSARDTYGYTF.

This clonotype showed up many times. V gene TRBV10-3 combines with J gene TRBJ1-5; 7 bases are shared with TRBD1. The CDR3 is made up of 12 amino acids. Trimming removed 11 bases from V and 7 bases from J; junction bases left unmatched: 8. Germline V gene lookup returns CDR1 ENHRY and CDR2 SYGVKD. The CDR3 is CASGGGGQPQHF. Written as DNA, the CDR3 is TGTGCCTCCGGTGGAGGGGGCCAGCCCCAGCATTTT.

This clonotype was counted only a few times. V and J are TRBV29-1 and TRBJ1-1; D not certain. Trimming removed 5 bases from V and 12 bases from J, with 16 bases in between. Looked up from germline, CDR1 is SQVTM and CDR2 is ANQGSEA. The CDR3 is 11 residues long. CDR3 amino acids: CSVLGTVSTFF. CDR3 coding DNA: TGCAGCGTTTTGGGCACAGTCTCAACTTTCTTT.

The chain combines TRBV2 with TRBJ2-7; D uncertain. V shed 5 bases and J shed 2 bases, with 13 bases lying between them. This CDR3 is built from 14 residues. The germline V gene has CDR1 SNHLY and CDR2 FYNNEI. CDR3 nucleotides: TGTGCCAGCAGTTTGATTTTACGCCCCTACGAGCAGTACTTC. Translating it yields CASSLILRPYEQYF.

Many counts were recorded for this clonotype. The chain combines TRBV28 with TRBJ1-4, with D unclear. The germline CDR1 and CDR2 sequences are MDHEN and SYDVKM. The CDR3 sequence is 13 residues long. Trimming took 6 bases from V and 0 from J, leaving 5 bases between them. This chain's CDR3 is CASSSATNEKLFF. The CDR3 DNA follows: TGTGCCAGCAGCTCAGCAACTAATGAAAAACTGTTTTTT.

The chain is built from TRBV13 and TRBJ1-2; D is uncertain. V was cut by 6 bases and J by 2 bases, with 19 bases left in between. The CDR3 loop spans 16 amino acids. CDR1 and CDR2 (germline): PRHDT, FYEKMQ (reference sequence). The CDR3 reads CASSLDCVRRNYGYTF. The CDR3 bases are TGTGCCAGCAGTCTAGATTGCGTGAGAAGGAACTATGGCTACACCTTC.

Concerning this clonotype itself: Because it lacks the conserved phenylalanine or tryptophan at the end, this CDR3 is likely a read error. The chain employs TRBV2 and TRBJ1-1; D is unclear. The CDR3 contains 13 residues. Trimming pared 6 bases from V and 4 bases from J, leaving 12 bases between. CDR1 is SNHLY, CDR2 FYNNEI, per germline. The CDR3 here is CASRFKGGTEAFL. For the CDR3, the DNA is TGTGCCAGCAGATTCAAGGGAGGCACTGAAGCTTTCCTT.